The 27 T cell receptor beta chains given below trace back to one sample, sequenced in a study of beta chain features in type 1 diabetes (dated by TCRdb to 2016 to 2018). Libraries were constructed by the immunoSEQ multiplex PCR assay. The entire isolated RNA was reverse transcribed using the High Capacity cDNA Reverse Transcription Kit, and thus expressed TCRB transcripts were sequenced. The source is immuneACCESS, and TCRdb retained only in-frame sequences with V and J called. Part of the clones is not carried over; for the studies checked, unresolved V genes explain less than half of this, and the remainder is unexplained. This sample comprises just under 150,000 clones, roughly a tenth of them detected only once. Of the sample, under 1.5% is held by the ten largest clones. Sequences were obtained from naive CD4+ T cells from blood. In light of the paper, this sample's cell subset or site label describes: true naive CD4+ T cells. The receptors were sampled from a man younger than 35 in good health.

This chain uses TRBV7-9 with TRBJ1-2; perhaps TRBD1 as D (5 bases). The germline V gene encodes CDR1 SEHNR and CDR2 FQNEAQ (reference sequence). This CDR3 is 12 amino acids long. Between the trimmed V and J ends, which lost 5 bases and 5 bases, there was a span of 9 bases. The CDR3 is CASSTGGYGYTF. In DNA form, the CDR3 reads TGTGCCAGCAGCACGGGGGGATATGGCTACACCTTC.

This CDR3 is CASSSPRDRGTFEQYF. CDR3 coding DNA: TGTGCCAGCAGCTCACCCAGGGACAGGGGAACTTTCGAGCAGTACTTC. V usage is TRBV7-2 and J usage is TRBJ2-7, with 10 bases that match TRBD1. Germline V gene data show CDR1 as SGHTA and CDR2 as FQGNSA. The V segment lost 4 bases and the J segment 6 bases; nucleotides outside the gene matches: 12. The CDR3 extends over 16 amino acids. The whole variable domain, remainder taken from reference TRBV7-2 and TRBJ2-7, is GAGVSQSPSNKVTEKGKDVELRCDPISGHTALYWYRQSLGQGLEFLIYFQGNSAPDKSGLPSDRFSAERTGGSVSTLTIQRTQQEDSAVYLCASSSPRDRGTFEQYFGPGTRLTVT.

This chain joins TRBV5-4 and TRBJ1-1; the D is unclear. V lost 5 bases and J lost 7, with 15 bases in between. Germline V gene lookup returns CDR1 SGHNT and CDR2 YYREEE (reference sequence). The CDR3 is made up of 13 amino acids. For the CDR3, the DNA is TGTGCCAGCAGAAGAGAAGATGGTGGTGAAGCTTTCTTT. Translated, it gives CASRREDGGEAFF.

The sample holds a few counts of this clone. The genes are TRBV5-1 and TRBJ2-3; 10 bases are a match to TRBD1. CDR3 length: 14 amino acids. Trimming at V came to 3 bases and at J to 3 bases, leaving 1 base not matched to a gene. Germline-derived CDR1 and CDR2 are SGHRS and YFSETQ. The chain's CDR3 is CASSSGQGTDTQYF. CDR3 coding DNA: TGCGCCAGCAGCTCGGGACAGGGGACAGATACGCAGTATTTT.

This sequence joins TRBV6-5 and TRBJ1-1; no reliable D call. Trimming took off 9 bases at V and 1 base at J, with 18 bases between the two ends. This CDR3 has 15 residues. Germline V gene lookup returns CDR1 MNHEY and CDR2 SVGAGI. The CDR3 protein is CASWVWEVKNTEAFF. In DNA, the CDR3 is TGTGCCAGTTGGGTCTGGGAGGTTAAGAACACTGAAGCTTTCTTT.

This clone was counted a few times. The chain combines TRBV5-1 with TRBJ2-1, with D unclear. This CDR3 has 13 amino acids. The germline V gene has CDR1 SGHRS and CDR2 YFSETQ. Trimming left V 4 bases short and J 3 bases short, with 8 bases between. The CDR3 sequence: CASSLEHYNEQFF. CDR3 nucleotide sequence: TGCGCCAGCAGCCTGGAACACTACAATGAGCAGTTCTTC.

As for this clone: Sequence at one end of the junction differs from germline and may be a read error. Different DNA sequences within this sample yield the same CDR3. The chain is built from TRBV30 and TRBJ2-2; 9 nucleotides match TRBD2. Germline lookup yields CDR1 GTSNPN and CDR2 SVGIG (reference sequence). The CDR3 extends over 16 amino acids. The CDR3 sequence: CAWSVPSGGWTGELFF. The CDR3 DNA reads as TGTGCCTGGAGTGTACCCAGCGGGGGGTGGACCGGGGAGCTTTTTTTT.

There are a few counts of this clone. One end of the junction is discordant with germline, which a read error may explain. This rearrangement joins TRBV11-3 to TRBJ2-7; 7 bases agree with TRBD2. The CDR3 has 15 residues. CDR1 is SGHNT, CDR2 YENEEA, per germline. This CDR3 is CASSLTGQGGYEQHF. The CDR3 region has the DNA TGTGCCAGCAGCTTAACCGGGCAGGGAGGGTACGAGCAGCACTTC.

The chain carries TRBV5-1 and TRBJ2-3; 9 bases match TRBD2. Per the germline V gene, CDR1 is SGHRS and CDR2 is YFSETQ. The junction had 4 bases not matched to a gene; V was cut back by 3 bases and J by 2 bases. CDR3 length: 15 amino acids. The CDR3 protein is CASSSRTSDTDTQYF. The DNA for the CDR3 is TGCGCCAGCAGCTCCCGGACTAGCGACACAGATACGCAGTATTTT.

J is TRBJ1-4 and V is TRBV5-4, with TRBD1 identical over 7 bases. The CDR3 totals 14 residues. CDR1 SGHNT and CDR2 YYREEE come from the germline V gene (reference sequence). Trimming cost V 4 bases and J 6 bases; bases outside gene matches: 6. The chain's CDR3 is CASSRGGVDEKLFF. CDR3 nucleotide sequence: TGTGCCAGCAGCCGAGGGGGCGTGGATGAAAAACTGTTTTTT.

The rearrangement uses TRBV7-6 and TRBJ2-7, with D hard to call. With 5 bases removed from V and 0 bases from J, the gap between germline ends came to 17 bases. The CDR3 is 16 residues long. Germline-derived CDR1 and CDR2 are SGHVS and FNYEAQ. CDR3 residues: CASSPTSVRSSYEQYF. The CDR3 nucleotides are TGTGCCAGCAGCCCGACGAGCGTTAGGAGCTCCTACGAGCAGTACTTC.

This clone was counted a few times. The V and J genes are TRBV19 and TRBJ1-1; 7 nucleotides line up with TRBD1. CDR1 is LNHDA and CDR2 is SQIVND in the germline V gene (reference sequence). Losses at the gene ends were 8 bases for V and 4 bases for J; bases not matched to a gene: 7. This CDR3 has 13 residues. The chain's CDR3 is CASPAAGGTEAFF. DNA of the CDR3: TGTGCCAGTCCAGCGGCAGGGGGCACTGAAGCTTTCTTT.

As for this clone: The junction differs from germline at one of its ends, possibly a read error. V is TRBV6-1 and J is TRBJ1-2; 10 nucleotides agree with TRBD1. Germline values: CDR1 MNHNS, CDR2 SASEGT. This CDR3 is 16 amino acids long. The DNA for the CDR3 is TGTGCCAGCAGCGAAGATGGGACAGGGGACCGCTATGGCTACACCTTC. Translated: CASSEDGTGDRYGYTF.

This clone was observed many times. V gene TRBV19 combines with J gene TRBJ2-3; D remains ambiguous. The germline CDR1 and CDR2 sequences are LNHDA and SQIVND (reference sequence). The CDR3 spans 10 residues. V lost 10 bases to trimming and J lost 6 bases, with 8 bases between them. The CDR3 DNA sequence: TGTGCCACCCGGTGGGATACGCAGTATTTT. Translated: CATRWDTQYF.

The chain employs TRBV27 and TRBJ1-5; TRBD1 is a possible D gene (6 bases). V gave up 5 bases and J gave up 4 bases, with 15 bases separating them. Germline values: CDR1 MNHEY, CDR2 SMNVEV (reference sequence). This CDR3 spans 15 amino acids. The CDR3 coding sequence is TGTGCCAGCAGTGGCTCACAGGGAAGGAATCAGCCCCAGCATTTT. The encoded protein is CASSGSQGRNQPQHF.

This clone was seen only a few times. The chain uses TRBV28 and TRBJ2-1; D unclear. The CDR3 runs to 13 residues. The ends were cut back, 6 bases at V and 5 bases at J, with 11 bases in the middle. The germline gives CDR1 MDHEN, CDR2 SYDVKM. The CDR3 here is CASSSHIDNEQFF. Here the CDR3 DNA reads TGTGCCAGCAGCTCACATATCGACAATGAGCAGTTCTTC.

This chain links TRBV6-5 with TRBJ1-2, with 9 bases that match TRBD1. Germline loops: CDR1 MNHEY, CDR2 SVGAGI. This CDR3 has 12 residues. V gave up 8 bases and J gave up 4 bases; unmatched junction bases: 2. The CDR3: CASGTGFYGYTF. In DNA form, the CDR3 reads TGTGCCAGCGGGACAGGGTTCTATGGCTACACCTTC.

The rearrangement uses TRBV2 and TRBJ2-7; 13 bases are a match to TRBD2. The CDR3 is made up of 15 amino acids. CDR1 is SNHLY and CDR2 is FYNNEI in the germline V gene. V shed 3 bases and J 7 bases; nucleotides not matched to a gene: 6. This chain's CDR3 is CASSETSGGTGEQYF. The CDR3 DNA reads TGTGCCAGCAGTGAGACTAGCGGGGGGACGGGAGAGCAGTACTTC.

This clone occurred many times. The chain carries TRBV7-9 and TRBJ2-7, with 7 bases fitting TRBD1. CDR1 is SEHNR and CDR2 is FQNEAQ in the germline V gene (reference sequence). J gave up 7 bases and V 8 bases, and 14 bases lay outside the gene matches. The CDR3 length is 14 residues. The CDR3 loop is CASEGAERYREQYF. CDR3 nucleotides: TGTGCCAGCGAGGGGGCAGAGAGGTATAGGGAGCAGTACTTC.

This clone was counted only a few times. The chain is built from TRBV7-2 and TRBJ1-2; possibly TRBD1 for D (5 bases). This CDR3 spans 14 amino acids. The germline V and J ends were trimmed by 6 bases and 1 base, with 12 bases remaining between them. CDR1 and CDR2 (germline): SGHTA, FQGNSA. Here the CDR3 reads CASSLPQGNYGYTF. In nucleotides, the CDR3 is TGTGCCAGCAGTTTGCCCCAGGGTAACTATGGCTACACCTTC.

There are a few counts of this clone. The V gene is TRBV5-1, the J gene TRBJ2-3, with TRBD2 as a possible D gene (6 bases). This CDR3 region has 14 residues. Per germline, CDR1 SGHRS and CDR2 YFSETQ. Trimming shortened V by 3 bases and J by 2 bases, and 10 bases separated the two germline ends. CDR3 loop: CASSSGTATDTQYF. DNA of the CDR3: TGCGCCAGCAGCTCAGGGACTGCCACAGATACGCAGTATTTT.

The chain uses TRBV30 and TRBJ2-1; 7 bases fit TRBD2. Germline V gene data show CDR1 as GTSNPN and CDR2 as SVGIG (reference sequence). The CDR3 is made up of 13 amino acids. V trimming: 7 bases; J trimming: 3 bases; junction bases outside the gene matches: 6. The DNA of the CDR3 is TGTGCCTCCTTCCGCGGGGGCTACAATGAGCAGTTCTTC. Translating gives CASFRGGYNEQFF.

This chain links TRBV19 with TRBJ2-1; 10 positions agree with TRBD2. This CDR3 contains 21 residues. CDR1 and CDR2 (germline): LNHDA, SQIVND (reference sequence). V was pared by 0 bases and J by 6 bases, with 20 bases of the junction left unmatched. The CDR3 bases are TGTGCCAGTAGTATAGAACGAGCGGGGGGGCCTTTCACCCAGGGTAGCAATGAGCAGTTCTTC. Translating it yields CASSIERAGGPFTQGSNEQFF. The full variable domain, completed using reference TRBV19 and TRBJ2-1, is DGGITQSPKYLFRKEGQNVTLSCEQNLNHDAMYWYRQDPGQGLRLIYYSQIVNDFQKGDIAEGYSVSREKKESFPLTVTSAQKNPTAFYLCASSIERAGGPFTQGSNEQFFGPGTRLTVL.

V gene TRBV7-9 combines with J gene TRBJ1-5, with TRBD1 as a possible D gene (5 bases). V was pared by 3 bases and J by 3 bases, with 6 bases between. The CDR3 consists of 13 residues. In germline, CDR1 is SEHNR, CDR2 FQNEAQ (reference sequence). CDR3 bases: TGTGCCAGCAGCTTCAGGGACAATCAGCCCCAGCATTTT. It encodes CASSFRDNQPQHF.

The chain uses TRBV7-2 and TRBJ2-4; a weak D match, TRBD1 (5 bases). With 4 bases removed from V and 8 bases from J, the gap between germline ends came to 15 bases. Germline-derived CDR1 and CDR2 are SGHTA and FQGNSA. CDR3 size: 14 residues. The CDR3 reads CASSYSGQADIQYF. As DNA, the CDR3 is TGTGCCAGCAGCTACTCAGGGCAGGCAGACATTCAGTACTTC.

The gene calls are TRBV21-1 and TRBJ2-7; the D call in the table, TRBD2, was not verified against the DNA. TRBV21-1 represents a pseudogene. The CDR3 loop spans 15 amino acids. DNA for the CDR3: TGTGCCAGCAGCAAGCGGCCGCTTACCCTCTACGAGCAGTACTTC. It translates to CASSKRPLTLYEQYF.

This rearrangement joins TRBV6-6 to TRBJ2-3; tentative D call: TRBD2 (5 bases). V was trimmed by 10 bases and J by 1 base, leaving 15 bases between them. The CDR3 extends over 14 amino acids. CDR1 and CDR2 from the germline V gene are MNHNY and SVGAGI (reference sequence). This CDR3 reads CATSGVGGTDTQYF. The CDR3 DNA reads TGTGCCACCTCCGGGGTCGGAGGCACAGATACGCAGTATTTT.